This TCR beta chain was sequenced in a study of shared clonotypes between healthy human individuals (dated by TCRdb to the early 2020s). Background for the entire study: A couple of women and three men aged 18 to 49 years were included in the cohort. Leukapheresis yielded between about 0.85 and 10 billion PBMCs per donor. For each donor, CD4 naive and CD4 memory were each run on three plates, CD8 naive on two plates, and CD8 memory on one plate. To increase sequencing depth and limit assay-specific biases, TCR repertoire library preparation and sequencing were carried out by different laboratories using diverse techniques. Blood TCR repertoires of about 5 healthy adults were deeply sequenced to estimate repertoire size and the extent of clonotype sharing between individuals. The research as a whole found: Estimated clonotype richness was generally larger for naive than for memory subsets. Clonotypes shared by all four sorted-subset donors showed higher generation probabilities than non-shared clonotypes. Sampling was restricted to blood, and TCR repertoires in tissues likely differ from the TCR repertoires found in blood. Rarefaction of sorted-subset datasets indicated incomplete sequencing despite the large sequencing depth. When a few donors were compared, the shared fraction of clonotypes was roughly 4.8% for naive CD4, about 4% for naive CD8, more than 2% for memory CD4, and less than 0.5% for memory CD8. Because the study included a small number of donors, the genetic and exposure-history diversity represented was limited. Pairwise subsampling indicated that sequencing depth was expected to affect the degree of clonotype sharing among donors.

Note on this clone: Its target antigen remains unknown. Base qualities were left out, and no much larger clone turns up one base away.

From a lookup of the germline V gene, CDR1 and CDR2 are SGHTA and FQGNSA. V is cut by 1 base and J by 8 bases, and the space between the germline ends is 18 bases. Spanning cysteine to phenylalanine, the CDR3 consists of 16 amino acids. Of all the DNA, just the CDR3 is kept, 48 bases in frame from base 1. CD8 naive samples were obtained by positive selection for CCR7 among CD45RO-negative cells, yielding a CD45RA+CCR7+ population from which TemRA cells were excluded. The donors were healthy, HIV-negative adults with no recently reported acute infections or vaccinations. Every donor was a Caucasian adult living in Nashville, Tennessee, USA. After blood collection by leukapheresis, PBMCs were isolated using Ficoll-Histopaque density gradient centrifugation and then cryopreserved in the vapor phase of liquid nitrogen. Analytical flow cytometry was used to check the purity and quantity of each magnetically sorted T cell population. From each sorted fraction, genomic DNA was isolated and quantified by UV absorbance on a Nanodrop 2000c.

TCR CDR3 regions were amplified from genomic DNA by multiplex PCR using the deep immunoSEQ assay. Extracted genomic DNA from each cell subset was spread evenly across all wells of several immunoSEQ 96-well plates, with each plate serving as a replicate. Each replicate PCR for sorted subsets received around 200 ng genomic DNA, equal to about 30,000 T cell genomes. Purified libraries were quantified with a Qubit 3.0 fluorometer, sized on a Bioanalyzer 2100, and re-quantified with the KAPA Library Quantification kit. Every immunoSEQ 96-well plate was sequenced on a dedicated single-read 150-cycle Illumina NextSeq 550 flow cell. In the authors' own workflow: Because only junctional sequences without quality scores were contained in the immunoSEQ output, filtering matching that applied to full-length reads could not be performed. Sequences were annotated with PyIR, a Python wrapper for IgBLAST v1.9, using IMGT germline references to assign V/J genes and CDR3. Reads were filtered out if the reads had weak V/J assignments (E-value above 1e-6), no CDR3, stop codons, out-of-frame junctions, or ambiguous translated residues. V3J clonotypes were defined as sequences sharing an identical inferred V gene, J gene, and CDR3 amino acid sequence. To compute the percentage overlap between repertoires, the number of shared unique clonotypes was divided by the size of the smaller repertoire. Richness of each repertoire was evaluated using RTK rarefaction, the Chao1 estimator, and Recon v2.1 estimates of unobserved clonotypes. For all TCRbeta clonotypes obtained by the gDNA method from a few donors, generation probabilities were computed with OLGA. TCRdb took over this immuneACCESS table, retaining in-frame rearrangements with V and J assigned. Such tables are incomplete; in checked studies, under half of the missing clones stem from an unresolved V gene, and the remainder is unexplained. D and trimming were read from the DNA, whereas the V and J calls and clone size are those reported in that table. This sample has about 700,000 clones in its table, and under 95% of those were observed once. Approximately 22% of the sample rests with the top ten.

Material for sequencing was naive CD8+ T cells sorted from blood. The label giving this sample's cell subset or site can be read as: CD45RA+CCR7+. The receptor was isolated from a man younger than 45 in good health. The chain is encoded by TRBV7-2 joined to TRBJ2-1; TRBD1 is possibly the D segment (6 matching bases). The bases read TGTGCCAGCAGCTTAGTTCGCACAGGGTCTTTGGATGAGCAGTTCTTC. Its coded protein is CASSLVRTGSLDEQFF.